Sequencing of this T cell receptor (beta chain) was carried out in a study of shared clonotypes between healthy human individuals. Clones were sequenced by immunoSEQ multiplex PCR, and TCRdb holds only the in-frame ones, with some missing. The sample records 100,000 to 130,000 clones, about 70% being singletons. The source of this sequence is a young woman in good health. Input material: memory CD8+ T cells sorted from blood. Subset given: CD45RO+ cells pooled with CCR7-negative TemRA cells.

The CDR3 region has the DNA TGTGCCAGCAGTGAAGAGGCGGGAGGGCCGCGCGAGCAGTACTTC. This codes for CASSEEAGGPREQYF. V and J are TRBV6-1 and TRBJ2-7; 9 positions match TRBD2. J gave up 6 bases and V 1 base, and 7 bases lay outside the gene matches. The length of the CDR3 is 15 residues. The germline V gene encodes CDR1 MNHNS and CDR2 SASEGT.